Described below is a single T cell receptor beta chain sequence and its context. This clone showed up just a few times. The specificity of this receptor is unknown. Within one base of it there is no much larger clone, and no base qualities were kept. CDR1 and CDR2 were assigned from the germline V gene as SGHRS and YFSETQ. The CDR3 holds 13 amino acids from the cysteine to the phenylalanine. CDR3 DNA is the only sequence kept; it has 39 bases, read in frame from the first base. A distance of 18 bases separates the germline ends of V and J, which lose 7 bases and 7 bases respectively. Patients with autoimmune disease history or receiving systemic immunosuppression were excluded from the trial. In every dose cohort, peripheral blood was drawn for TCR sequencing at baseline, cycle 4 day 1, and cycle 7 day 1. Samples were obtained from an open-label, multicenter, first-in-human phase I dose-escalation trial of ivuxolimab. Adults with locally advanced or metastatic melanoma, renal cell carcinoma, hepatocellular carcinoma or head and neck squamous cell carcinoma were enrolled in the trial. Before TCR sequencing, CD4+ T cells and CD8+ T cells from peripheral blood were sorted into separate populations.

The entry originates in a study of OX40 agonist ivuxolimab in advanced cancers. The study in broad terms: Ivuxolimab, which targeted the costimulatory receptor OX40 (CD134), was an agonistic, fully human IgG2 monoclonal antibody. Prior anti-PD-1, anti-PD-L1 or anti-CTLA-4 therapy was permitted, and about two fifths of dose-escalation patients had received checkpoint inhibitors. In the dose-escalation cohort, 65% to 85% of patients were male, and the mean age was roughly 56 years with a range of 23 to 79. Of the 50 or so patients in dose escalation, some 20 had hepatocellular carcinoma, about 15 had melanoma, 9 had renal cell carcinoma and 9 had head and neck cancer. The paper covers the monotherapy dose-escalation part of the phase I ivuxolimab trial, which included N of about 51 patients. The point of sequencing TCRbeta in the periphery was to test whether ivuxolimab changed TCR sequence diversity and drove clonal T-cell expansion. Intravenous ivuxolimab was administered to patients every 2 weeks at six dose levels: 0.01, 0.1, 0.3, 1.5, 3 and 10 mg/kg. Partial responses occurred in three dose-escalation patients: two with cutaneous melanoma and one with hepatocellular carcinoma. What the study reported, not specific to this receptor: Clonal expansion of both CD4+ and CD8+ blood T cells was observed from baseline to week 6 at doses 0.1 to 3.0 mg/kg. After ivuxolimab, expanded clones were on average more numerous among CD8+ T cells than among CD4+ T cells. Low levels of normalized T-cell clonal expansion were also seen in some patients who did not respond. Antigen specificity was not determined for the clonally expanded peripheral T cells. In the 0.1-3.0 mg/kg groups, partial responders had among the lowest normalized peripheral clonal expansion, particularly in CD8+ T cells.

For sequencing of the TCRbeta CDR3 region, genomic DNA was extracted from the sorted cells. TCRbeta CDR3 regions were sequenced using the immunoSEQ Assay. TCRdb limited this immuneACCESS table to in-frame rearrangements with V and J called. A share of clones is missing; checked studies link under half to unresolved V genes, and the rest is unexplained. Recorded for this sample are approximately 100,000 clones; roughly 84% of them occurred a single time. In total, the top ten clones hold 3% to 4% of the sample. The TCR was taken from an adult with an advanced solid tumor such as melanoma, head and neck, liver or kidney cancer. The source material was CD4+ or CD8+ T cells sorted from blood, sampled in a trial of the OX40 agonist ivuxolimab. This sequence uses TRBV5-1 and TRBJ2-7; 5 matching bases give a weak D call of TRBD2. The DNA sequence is TGCGCCAGCGCCTTCGGGTTTACGGGGGAGCAGTACTTC. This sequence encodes CASAFGFTGEQYF.